This record concerns one T cell receptor (beta chain) sequence. Its antigen has not been determined. This entry comes from a study of T cells expressing NK-cell markers (dated by TCRdb to the early 2020s). Regarding the research as a whole: Roughly 8 donors provided sorted CD3+CD56+NKG2C+, CD3+CD56+NKG2C- and CD3+CD56-NKG2C+ T-cell subsets, whose TCR beta-chain repertoires were profiled. Among the eight sequenced donors, only one was HCMV-seronegative, while the other seven were HCMV-seropositive. The eight sequenced donors were randomly selected healthy volunteers, three men and five women. Libraries were sequenced as 2 x 150 bp reads on Illumina HiSeq 2000/2500, MiSeq or NextSeq. What the work shows at the level of the full study, not this receptor alone: Whether the expanded NKG2C-expressing T cell clones were specific for HCMV antigens remained unclear. Those dominant clonotypes were again the most abundant among CD3+CD56-NKG2C+ cells in several donors, at about 28.3-65%. In roughly six donors, the dominant CD3+CD56+NKG2C+ clonotypes ranked among the top 10 CD8+ clonotypes, making up about 1.0-7.0% of CD8+ T cells.

The germline V gene provides CDR1 MGHRA and CDR2 YSYEKL. The CDR3 measures 13 amino acids from cysteine to phenylalanine. The protein alone is recorded here. The listed sequencing device is Illumina HiSeq 2000. TCR beta cDNA libraries were made by 5'RACE template switching that added a universal primer site and unique molecular identifiers. cDNA synthesis was primed from the TCR beta constant segment, followed by two successive PCR amplification steps. The study's own analysis went as follows. MIGEC handled demultiplexing of the reads and grouping by UMI, while MiTCR was used to assemble and quantify clonotypes. To remove erroneous sequences, TCR cDNA sequences were retained only when supported by two or more reads. The tcR package was used for downstream repertoire analysis, and clonotypes were matched across fractions by CDR3 nucleotide sequence plus V segment. VDJmatch was used to annotate antigen specificity against VDJdb, with one amino acid substitution in CDR3 allowed. Reads reprocessed by TCRdb are summarized as one entry per CDR3 protein sequence, and DNA is absent. V and J calls and clone size were set by TCRdb, not the authors. This sample's clone table shows some 150,000 distinct CDR3 sequences. Around 35% of the sample goes to the ten largest clones.

To determine HCMV serostatus, a commercial ELISA kit was used to detect HCMV-specific IgG in serum. Peripheral blood mononuclear cells were isolated from blood by Ficoll density gradient centrifugation. Sequenced: blood T cells: a sorted CD56 or NKG2C T cell subset, CD4+ or CD8+ T cells, or bulk PBMC T cells (not recorded which). The sequence is built from TRBV4-1 and TRBJ2-7. This TCR derives from a woman aged 50 to 60 in good health. Donor details come from another sample of the same person, matched by shared clones. For the CDR3, the sequence is CASSGQSSYEQYF.